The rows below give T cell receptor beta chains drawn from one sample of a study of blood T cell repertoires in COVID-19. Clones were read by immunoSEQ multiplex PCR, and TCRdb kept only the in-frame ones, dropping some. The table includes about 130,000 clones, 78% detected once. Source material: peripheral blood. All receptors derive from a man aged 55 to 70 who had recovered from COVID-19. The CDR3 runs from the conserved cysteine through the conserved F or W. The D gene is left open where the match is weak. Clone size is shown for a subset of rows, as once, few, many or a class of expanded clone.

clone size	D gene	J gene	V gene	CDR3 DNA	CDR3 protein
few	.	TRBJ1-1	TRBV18	TGTGCCAGCTCACCACCGGGGGGGCTCGCTGAAGCTTTCTTT	CASSPPGGLAEAFF
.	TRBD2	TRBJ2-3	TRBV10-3	TGTGCCATCAGTCTAGCGGGAGGGGGCCCAGATACGCAGTATTTT	CAISLAGGGPDTQYF
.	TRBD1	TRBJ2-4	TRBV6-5	TGTGCCAGCAGTTACTCGAACAGGGGCCAAAACATTCAGTACTTC	CASSYSNRGQNIQYF
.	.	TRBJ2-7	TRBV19	TGTGCCAGTACTCCTGGGTCGGACAGTAAGCACGAGCAGTACTTC	CASTPGSDSKHEQYF
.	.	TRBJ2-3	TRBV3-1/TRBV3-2	TGTGCCAGCAGCCAAGATCATAGCACAGATACGCAGTATTTT	CASSQDHSTDTQYF
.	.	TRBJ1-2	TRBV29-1	TGCAGCGTTGAGGCAGGGATAGGCTACACCTTC	CSVEAGIGYTF
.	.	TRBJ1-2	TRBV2	TGTGCCAGCAGGCTGGACAGCCCTGGCTACACCTTC	CASRLDSPGYTF
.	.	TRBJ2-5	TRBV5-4	TGTGCCAGCAGGGTAGCGTATCAAGAGACCCAGTACTTC	CASRVAYQETQYF
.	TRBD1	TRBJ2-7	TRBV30	TGTGCCTGGAGTCCTTGGGACAGACTAACCTCCGCCTACGAGCAGTACTTC	CAWSPWDRLTSAYEQYF
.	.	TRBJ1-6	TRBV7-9	TGTGCCAGCCTACGATCGGGCTCCTATAATTCACCCCTCCACTTT	CASLRSGSYNSPLHF
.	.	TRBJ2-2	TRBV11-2	TGTGCCAGCAGCCCCCCGGTTGGGGAGCTGTTTTTT	CASSPPVGELFF
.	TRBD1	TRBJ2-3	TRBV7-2	TGTGCCAGCAGCTTACGTTCAACAGGGGTAGATACGCAGTATTTT	CASSLRSTGVDTQYF
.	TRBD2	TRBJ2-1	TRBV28	TGTGCCAGCAGTTCTACGGGACTAGCAATTGAGGATGAGCAGTTCTTC	CASSSTGLAIEDEQFF
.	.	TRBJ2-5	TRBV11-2	TGTGCCAGCAGCCCCCCAGTGCAAGAGACCCAGTACTTC	CASSPPVQETQYF
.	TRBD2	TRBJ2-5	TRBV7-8	TGTGCCAGCAGCCGACGGACTAGTCAAGAGACCCAGTACTTC	CASSRRTSQETQYF
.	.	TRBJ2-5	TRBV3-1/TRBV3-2	TGTGCCAGCTATGGGAGAGAAGAGACCCAGTACTTC	CASYGREETQYF
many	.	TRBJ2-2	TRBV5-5	TGTGCCAGCAGCTCCCAGGGAGGGGGGTTGACCGGGGAGCTGTTTTTT	CASSSQGGGLTGELFF
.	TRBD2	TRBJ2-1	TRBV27	TGTGCCAGCAGTCGGGCCGGGACTAGCGGGAGAAATGAGCAGTTCTTC	CASSRAGTSGRNEQFF
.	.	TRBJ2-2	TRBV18	TGTGCCAGCTCACTGGTGGCAGGGAACACCGGGGAGCTGTTTTTT	CASSLVAGNTGELFF
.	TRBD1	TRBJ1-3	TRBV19	TGTGCCAGTAGTATCGGGACAGACTCTGGAAACACCATATATTTT	CASSIGTDSGNTIYF
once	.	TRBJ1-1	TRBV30	TGTGCCTGGAGGACCTGGGACACCATGAACACTGAAGCTTTCTTT	CAWRTWDTMNTEAFF
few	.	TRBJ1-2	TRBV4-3	TGCGCCAGCAGCCAAGATCTCGCAGGGGACCACTATGGCTACACCTTC	CASSQDLAGDHYGYTF
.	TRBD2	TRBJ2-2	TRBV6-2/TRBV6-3	TGTGCCAGCAGTTTCGAGGGAGGGCCCGGGGAGCTGTTTTTT	CASSFEGGPGELFF
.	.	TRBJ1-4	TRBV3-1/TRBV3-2	TGTGCCAGCAGCCCTTCTCGGGGTCTTAGTGAAAAACTGTTTTTT	CASSPSRGLSEKLFF
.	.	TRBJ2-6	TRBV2	TGTGCCAGCACCCTAACTCGAGCCTCTGGGGCCAACGTCCTGACTTTC	CASTLTRASGANVLTF
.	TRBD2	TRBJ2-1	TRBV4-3	TGCGCCAGCAGACCCACTAGCGGGAGCGGCCATGAGCAGTTCTTC	CASRPTSGSGHEQFF
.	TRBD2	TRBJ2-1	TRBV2	TGTGCGGGACTAGCGGCCTACAATGAGCAGTTCTTC	CAGLAAYNEQFF
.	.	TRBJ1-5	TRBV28	TGTGCCAGCAGCCCTTCCCCCACAGGTTGGATCGTGAATCAGCCCCAGCATTTT	CASSPSPTGWIVNQPQHF